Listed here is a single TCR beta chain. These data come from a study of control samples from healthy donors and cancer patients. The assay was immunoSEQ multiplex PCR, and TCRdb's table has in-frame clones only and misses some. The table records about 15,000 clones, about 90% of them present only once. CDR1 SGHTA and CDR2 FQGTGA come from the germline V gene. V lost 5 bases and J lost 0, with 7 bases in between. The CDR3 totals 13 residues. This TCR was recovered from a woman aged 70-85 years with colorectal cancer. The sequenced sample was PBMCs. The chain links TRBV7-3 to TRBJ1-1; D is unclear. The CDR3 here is CASSDQMNTEAFF. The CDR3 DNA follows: TGTGCCAGCAGCGACCAAATGAACACTGAAGCTTTCTTT. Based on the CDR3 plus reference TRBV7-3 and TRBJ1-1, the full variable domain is GAGVSQTPSNKVTEKGKYVELRCDPISGHTALYWYRQSLGQGPEFLIYFQGTGAADDSGLPNDRFFAVRPEGSVSTLKIQRTERGDSAVYLCASSDQMNTEAFFGQGTRLTVV.